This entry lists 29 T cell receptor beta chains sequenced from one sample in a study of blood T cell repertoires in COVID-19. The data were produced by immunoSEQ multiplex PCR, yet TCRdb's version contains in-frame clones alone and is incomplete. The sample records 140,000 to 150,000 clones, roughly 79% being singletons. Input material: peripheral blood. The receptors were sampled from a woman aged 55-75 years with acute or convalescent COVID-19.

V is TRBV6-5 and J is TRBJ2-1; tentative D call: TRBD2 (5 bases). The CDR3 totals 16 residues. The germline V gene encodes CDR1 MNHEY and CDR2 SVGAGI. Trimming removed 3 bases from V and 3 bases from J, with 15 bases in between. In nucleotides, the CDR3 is TGTGCCAGCAGTTATCAGGACTGGGAAAACTACAATGAGCAGTTCTTC. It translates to CASSYQDWENYNEQFF.

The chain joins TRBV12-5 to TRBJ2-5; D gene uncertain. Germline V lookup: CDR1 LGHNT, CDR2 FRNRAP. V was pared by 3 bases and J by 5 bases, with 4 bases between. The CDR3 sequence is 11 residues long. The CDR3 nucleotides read TGTGCTAGTGGTTTCGCGGAGACCCAGTACTTC. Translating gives CASGFAETQYF.

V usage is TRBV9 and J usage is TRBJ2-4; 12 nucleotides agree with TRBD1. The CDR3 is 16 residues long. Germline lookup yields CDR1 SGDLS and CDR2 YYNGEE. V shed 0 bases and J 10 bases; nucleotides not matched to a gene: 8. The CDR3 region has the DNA TGTGCCAGCAGCGTAGATGACGGGACAGGGGGCCGGATTCAGTACTTC. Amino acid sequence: CASSVDDGTGGRIQYF. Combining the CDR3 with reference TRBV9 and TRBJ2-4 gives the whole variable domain DSGVTQTPKHLITATGQRVTLRCSPRSGDLSVYWYQQSLDQGLQFLIQYYNGEERAKGNILERFSAQQFPDLHSELNLSSLELGDSALYFCASSVDDGTGGRIQYFGAGTRLSVL.

CDR3 sequence (DNA): TGTGCCAGCAGTTTAGGGGGACTAGCGGGCTACGAGCAGTACTTC. This translates into CASSLGGLAGYEQYF. The J gene is TRBJ2-7, the V gene TRBV27; 12 nucleotides line up with TRBD2. After removal of 2 bases from V and 3 bases from J, the junction contained 2 bases not matched to a gene. The germline gives CDR1 MNHEY, CDR2 SMNVEV (reference sequence). CDR3 length: 15 amino acids.

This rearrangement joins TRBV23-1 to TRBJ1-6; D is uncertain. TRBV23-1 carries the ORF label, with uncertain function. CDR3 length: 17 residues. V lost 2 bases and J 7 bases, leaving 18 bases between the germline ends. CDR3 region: CASSQDAGMAPNSPLHF. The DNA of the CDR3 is TGCGCCAGCAGTCAAGACGCGGGGATGGCACCAAATTCACCCCTCCACTTT.

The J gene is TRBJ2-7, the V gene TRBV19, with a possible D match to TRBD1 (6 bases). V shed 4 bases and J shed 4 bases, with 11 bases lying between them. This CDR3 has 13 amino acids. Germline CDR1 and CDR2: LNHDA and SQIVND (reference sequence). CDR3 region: CASSTTGNYEQYF. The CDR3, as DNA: TGTGCCAGTAGTACAACAGGGAATTACGAGCAGTACTTC.

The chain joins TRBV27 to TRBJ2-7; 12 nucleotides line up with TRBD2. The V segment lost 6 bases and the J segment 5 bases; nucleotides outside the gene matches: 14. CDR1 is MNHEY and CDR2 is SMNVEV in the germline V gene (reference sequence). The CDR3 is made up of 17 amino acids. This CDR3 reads CASSSQTRLAGVDEQYF. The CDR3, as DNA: TGTGCCAGCAGCTCACAAACGAGACTAGCGGGAGTCGACGAGCAGTACTTC.

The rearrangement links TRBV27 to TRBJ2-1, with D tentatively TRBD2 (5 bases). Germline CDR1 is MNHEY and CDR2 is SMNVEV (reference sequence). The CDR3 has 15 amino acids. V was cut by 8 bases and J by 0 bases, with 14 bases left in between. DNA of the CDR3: TGTGCCAGCCATCTCAGCGGTAGCTCCTACAATGAGCAGTTCTTC. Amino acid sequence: CASHLSGSSYNEQFF.

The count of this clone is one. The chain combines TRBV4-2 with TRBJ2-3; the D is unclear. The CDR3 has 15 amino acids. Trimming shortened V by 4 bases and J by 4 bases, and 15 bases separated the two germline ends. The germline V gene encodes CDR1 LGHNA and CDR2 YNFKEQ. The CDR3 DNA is TGTGCCAGCAGCCCTAACCCCAGGTATCCAGATACGCAGTATTTT. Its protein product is CASSPNPRYPDTQYF.

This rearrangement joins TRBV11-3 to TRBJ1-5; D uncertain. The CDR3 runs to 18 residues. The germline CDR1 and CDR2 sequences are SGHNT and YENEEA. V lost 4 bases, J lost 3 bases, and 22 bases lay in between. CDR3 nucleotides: TGTGCCAGCAGCTCCCTTCCACGGGCCCCCGGGGACAATCAGCCCCAGCATTTT. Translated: CASSSLPRAPGDNQPQHF. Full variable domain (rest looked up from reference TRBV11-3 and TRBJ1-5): EAGVVQSPRYKIIEKKQPVAFWCNPISGHNTLYWYLQNLGQGPELLIRYENEEAVDDSQLPKDRFSAERLKGVDSTLKIQPAELGDSAVYLCASSSLPRAPGDNQPQHFGDGTRLSIL.

CDR3 protein: CASSSTGRYTEAFF. The CDR3 region has the DNA TGTGCCAGCAGTTCGACAGGGCGATACACTGAAGCTTTCTTT. The chain links TRBV28 to TRBJ1-1; 7 nucleotides agree with TRBD1. The CDR3 totals 14 residues. Germline CDR1 is MDHEN and CDR2 is SYDVKM. Germline trimming cut 4 bases from V and 3 bases from J; bases unmatched to any gene: 5.

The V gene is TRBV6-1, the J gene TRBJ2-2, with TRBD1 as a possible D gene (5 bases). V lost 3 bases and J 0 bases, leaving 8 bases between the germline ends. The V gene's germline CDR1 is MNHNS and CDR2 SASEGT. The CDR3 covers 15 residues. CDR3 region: CASSEAGTNTGELFF. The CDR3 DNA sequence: TGTGCCAGCAGTGAGGCAGGGACGAACACCGGGGAGCTGTTTTTT.

DNA of the CDR3: TGTGCCAGCAGTGACAGGGCGATGTCTGGAAACACCATATATTTT. Translation: CASSDRAMSGNTIYF. The V gene is TRBV6-1, the J gene TRBJ1-3; tentative D call: TRBD1 (5 bases). CDR1 and CDR2 from the germline V gene are MNHNS and SASEGT. Trimming cost V 3 bases and J 1 base, with 10 bases left between them. The CDR3 runs to 15 residues.

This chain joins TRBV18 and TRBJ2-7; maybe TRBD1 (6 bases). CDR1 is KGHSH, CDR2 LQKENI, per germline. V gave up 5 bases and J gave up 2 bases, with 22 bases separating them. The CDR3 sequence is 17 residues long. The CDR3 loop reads CASSSAAVGAGPYEQYF. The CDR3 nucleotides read TGTGCCAGCTCATCCGCCGCGGTGGGGGCCGGGCCCTACGAGCAGTACTTC.

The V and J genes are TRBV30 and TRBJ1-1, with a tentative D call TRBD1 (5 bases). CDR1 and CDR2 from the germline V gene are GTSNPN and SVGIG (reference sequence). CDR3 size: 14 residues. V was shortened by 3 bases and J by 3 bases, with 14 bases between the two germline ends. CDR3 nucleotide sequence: TGTGCCTGGAGATGGGGGGAGCGTTACACTGAAGCTTTCTTT. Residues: CAWRWGERYTEAFF.

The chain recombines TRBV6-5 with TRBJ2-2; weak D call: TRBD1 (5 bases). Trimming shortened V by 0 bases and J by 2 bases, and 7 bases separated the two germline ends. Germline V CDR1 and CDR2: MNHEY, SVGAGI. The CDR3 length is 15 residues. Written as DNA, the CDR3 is TGTGCCAGCAGTTACTCGTGGGGCAACACCGGGGAGCTGTTTTTT. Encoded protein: CASSYSWGNTGELFF.

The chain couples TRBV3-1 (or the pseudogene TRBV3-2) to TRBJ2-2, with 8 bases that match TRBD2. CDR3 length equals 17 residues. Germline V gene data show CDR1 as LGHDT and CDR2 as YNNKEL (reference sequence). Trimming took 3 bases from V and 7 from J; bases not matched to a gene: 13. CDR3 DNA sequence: TGTGCCAGCAGCCACGGGGGGGTTCGGCCTGGGATCGGGGAGCTGTTTTTT. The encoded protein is CASSHGGVRPGIGELFF.

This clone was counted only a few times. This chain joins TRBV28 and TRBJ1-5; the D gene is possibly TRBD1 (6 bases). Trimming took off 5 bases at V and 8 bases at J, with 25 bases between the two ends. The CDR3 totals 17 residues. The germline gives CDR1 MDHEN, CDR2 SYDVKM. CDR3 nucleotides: TGTGCCAGCAGTCCCCGGACCTCAGGGGTCCGAAGAAAGCCCCAGCATTTT. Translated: CASSPRTSGVRRKPQHF. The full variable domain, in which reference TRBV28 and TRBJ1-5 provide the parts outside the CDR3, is DVKVTQSSRYLVKRTGEKVFLECVQDMDHENMFWYRQDPGLGLRLIYFSYDVKMKEKGDIPEGYSVSREKKERFSLILESASTNQTSMYLCASSPRTSGVRRKPQHFGDGTRLSIL.

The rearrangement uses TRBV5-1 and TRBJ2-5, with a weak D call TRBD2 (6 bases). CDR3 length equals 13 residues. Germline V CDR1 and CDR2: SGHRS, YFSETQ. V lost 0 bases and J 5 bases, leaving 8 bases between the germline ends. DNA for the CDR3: TGCGCCAGCAGCTTGGAGGCGGGGGAGACCCAGTACTTC. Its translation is CASSLEAGETQYF. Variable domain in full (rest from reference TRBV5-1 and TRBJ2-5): KAGVTQTPRYLIKTRGQQVTLSCSPISGHRSVSWYQQTPGQGLQFLFEYFSETQRNKGNFPGRFSGRQFSNSRSEMNVSTLELGDSALYLCASSLEAGETQYFGPGTRLLVL.

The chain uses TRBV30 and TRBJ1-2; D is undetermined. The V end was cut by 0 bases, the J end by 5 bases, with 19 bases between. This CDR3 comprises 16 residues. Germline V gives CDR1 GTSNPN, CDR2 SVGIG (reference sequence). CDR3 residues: CAWSVGSGLPQYGYTF. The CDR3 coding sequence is TGTGCCTGGAGTGTAGGGTCAGGACTGCCCCAGTATGGCTACACCTTC.

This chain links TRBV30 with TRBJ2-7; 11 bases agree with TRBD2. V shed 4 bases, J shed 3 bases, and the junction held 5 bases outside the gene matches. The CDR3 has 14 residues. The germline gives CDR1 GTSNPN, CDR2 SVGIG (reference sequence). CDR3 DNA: TGTGCCTGGATGTTAGCGGGAGGGGTCTACGAGCAGTACTTC. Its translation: CAWMLAGGVYEQYF.

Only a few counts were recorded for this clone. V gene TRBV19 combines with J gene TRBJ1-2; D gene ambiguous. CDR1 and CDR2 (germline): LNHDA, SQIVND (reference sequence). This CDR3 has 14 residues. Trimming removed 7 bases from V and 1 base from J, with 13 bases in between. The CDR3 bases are TGTGCCAGTACCTGGACGGGATTTAACTATGGCTACACCTTC. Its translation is CASTWTGFNYGYTF.

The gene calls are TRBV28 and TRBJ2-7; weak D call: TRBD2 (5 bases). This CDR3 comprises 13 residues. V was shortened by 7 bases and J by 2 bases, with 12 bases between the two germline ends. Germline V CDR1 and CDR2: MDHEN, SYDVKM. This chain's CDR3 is CASISSTTYEQYF. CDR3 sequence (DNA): TGTGCCAGCATATCTAGCACGACCTACGAGCAGTACTTC.

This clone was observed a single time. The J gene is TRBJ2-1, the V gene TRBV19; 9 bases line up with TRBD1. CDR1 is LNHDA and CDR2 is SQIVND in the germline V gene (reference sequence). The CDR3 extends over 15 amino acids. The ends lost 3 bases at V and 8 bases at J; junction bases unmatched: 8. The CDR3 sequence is CASSISGTGSYEQFF. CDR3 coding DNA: TGTGCCAGTAGTATTTCAGGGACAGGGAGCTATGAGCAGTTCTTC.

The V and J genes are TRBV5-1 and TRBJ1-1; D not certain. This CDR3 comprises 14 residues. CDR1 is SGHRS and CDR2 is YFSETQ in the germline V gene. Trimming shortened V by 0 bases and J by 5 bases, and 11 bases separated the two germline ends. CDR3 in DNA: TGCGCCAGCAGCTTGGAGAGTACAGCAACTGAAGCTTTCTTT. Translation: CASSLESTATEAFF.

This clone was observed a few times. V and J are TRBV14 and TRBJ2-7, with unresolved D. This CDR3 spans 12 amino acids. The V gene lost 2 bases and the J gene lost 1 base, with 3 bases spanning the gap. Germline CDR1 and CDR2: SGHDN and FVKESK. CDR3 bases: TGTGCCAGCAGCCAATCTTCCTACGAGCAGTACTTC. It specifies CASSQSSYEQYF.

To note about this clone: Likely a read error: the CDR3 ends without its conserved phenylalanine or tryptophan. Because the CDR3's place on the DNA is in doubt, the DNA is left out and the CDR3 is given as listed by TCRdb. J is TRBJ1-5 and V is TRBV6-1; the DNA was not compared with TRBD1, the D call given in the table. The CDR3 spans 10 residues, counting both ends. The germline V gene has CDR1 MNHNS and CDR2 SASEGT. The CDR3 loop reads CASSECGDSQ.

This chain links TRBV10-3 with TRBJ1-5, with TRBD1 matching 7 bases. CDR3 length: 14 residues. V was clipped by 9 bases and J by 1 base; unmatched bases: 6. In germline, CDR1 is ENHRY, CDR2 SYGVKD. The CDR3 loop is CAISGQMSNQPQHF. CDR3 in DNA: TGTGCCATTTCGGGACAGATGAGCAATCAGCCCCAGCATTTT.

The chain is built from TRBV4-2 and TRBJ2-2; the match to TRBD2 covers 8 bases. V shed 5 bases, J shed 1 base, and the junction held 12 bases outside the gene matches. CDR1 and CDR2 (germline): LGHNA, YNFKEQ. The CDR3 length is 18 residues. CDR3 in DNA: TGTGCCAGCAGCACACGTACACTAGCGGAAAGGAACACCGGGGAGCTGTTTTTT. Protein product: CASSTRTLAERNTGELFF.